The rows below give T cell receptor beta chains drawn from one sample of a study of blood T cell repertoires in COVID-19. Libraries were prepared by immunoSEQ multiplex PCR; TCRdb keeps only in-frame clonotypes and omits some of them. The sample carries roughly 100,000 clones, 70% to 90% recorded once. Sequencing was carried out using peripheral blood. The receptors originated from a man over 45 with active or convalescent COVID-19. Each CDR3 is given with its conserved first and last residue. The D gene is left open where the match is weak. The size of a clone is reported for some rows only, either as once, few or many, or as a class for expanded clones.

cdr3_nt: TGTGCCAGCTCACCCCGAAAGGCGGGGAGTGACGAGCAGTACTTC
cdr3_aa: CASSPRKAGSDEQYF
v_call: TRBV18
d_call: .
j_call: TRBJ2-7
clone_size: .
cdr3_length: 15

cdr3_nt: TGTGCCAGCAGCTTGGTTGGGAGCACTAGCACAGATACGCAGTATTTT
cdr3_aa: CASSLVGSTSTDTQYF
v_call: TRBV13
d_call: .
j_call: TRBJ2-3
clone_size: .
cdr3_length: 16

cdr3_nt: TGTGCCTGGAGTGGAGGCGGAAATTCACCCCTCCACTTT
cdr3_aa: CAWSGGGNSPLHF
v_call: TRBV30
d_call: .
j_call: TRBJ1-6
clone_size: .
cdr3_length: 13

cdr3_nt: TGTGCCACCAGTGACAGCCCCGGGACAGGGATTCTAGAGACCCAGTACTTC
cdr3_aa: CATSDSPGTGILETQYF
v_call: TRBV24-1
d_call: TRBD1
j_call: TRBJ2-5
clone_size: .
cdr3_length: 17

cdr3_nt: TGCGCCAGCAGTGCGGACAGTTTGGGGGAAAAACTGTTTTTT
cdr3_aa: CASSADSLGEKLFF
v_call: TRBV10-2
d_call: .
j_call: TRBJ1-4
clone_size: .
cdr3_length: 14

cdr3_nt: TGCGCCAGCAGCCAAGATCAGGGGACTATGAACACCGGGGAGCTGTTTTTT
cdr3_aa: CASSQDQGTMNTGELFF
v_call: TRBV4-1
d_call: .
j_call: TRBJ2-2
clone_size: .
cdr3_length: 17

cdr3_nt: TGTGCCAGCAGCACCCGACAGGCCGCTAACTATGGCTACACCTTC
cdr3_aa: CASSTRQAANYGYTF
v_call: TRBV6-5
d_call: .
j_call: TRBJ1-2
clone_size: once
cdr3_length: 15

cdr3_nt: TGTGCCAGCAGTGATTGGTTAGGGAGGGACAATGAGCAGTTCTTC
cdr3_aa: CASSDWLGRDNEQFF
v_call: TRBV25-1
d_call: TRBD2
j_call: TRBJ2-1
clone_size: few
cdr3_length: 15

cdr3_nt: TGTGCCAGCAGCTTGGGACAGGGGGCGCGGGGCTACACCTTC
cdr3_aa: CASSLGQGARGYTF
v_call: TRBV7-2
d_call: TRBD1
j_call: TRBJ1-2
clone_size: once
cdr3_length: 14

cdr3_nt: TGTGCCATCAGGGAGGACAGGGTAGAGGGCTACACCTTC
cdr3_aa: CAIREDRVEGYTF
v_call: TRBV10-3
d_call: TRBD1
j_call: TRBJ1-2
clone_size: .
cdr3_length: 13

cdr3_nt: TGTGCCAGCAGTTACTCAGCACCGAACTATGGCTACACCTTC
cdr3_aa: CASSYSAPNYGYTF
v_call: TRBV6-6
d_call: .
j_call: TRBJ1-2
clone_size: once
cdr3_length: 14

cdr3_nt: TGTGCCAGTAGTATAATAGGGGGGGATCGGCAGCCCCAGCATTTT
cdr3_aa: CASSIIGGDRQPQHF
v_call: TRBV19
d_call: .
j_call: TRBJ1-5
clone_size: .
cdr3_length: 15

cdr3_nt: TGTGCCAGCAGTTTTCCGCACGGGACTAGCGGGAGCTCCTACAATGAGCAGTTCTTC
cdr3_aa: CASSFPHGTSGSSYNEQFF
v_call: TRBV6-2/TRBV6-3
d_call: TRBD2
j_call: TRBJ2-1
clone_size: once
cdr3_length: 19

cdr3_nt: TGTGCCAGCAGGTTTTCCGGGACAGGGGGCGAAAAACTGTTTTTT
cdr3_aa: CASRFSGTGGEKLFF
v_call: TRBV6-5
d_call: TRBD1
j_call: TRBJ1-4
clone_size: .
cdr3_length: 15

cdr3_nt: TGTGCCAGCAGCTTAGATGGAGTGAGCAATCAGCCCCAGCATTTT
cdr3_aa: CASSLDGVSNQPQHF
v_call: TRBV11-2
d_call: .
j_call: TRBJ1-5
clone_size: .
cdr3_length: 15

cdr3_nt: TGTGCCACCTTGGACAGGGGGAATGAAAAACTGTTTTTT
cdr3_aa: CATLDRGNEKLFF
v_call: TRBV10-3
d_call: TRBD1
j_call: TRBJ1-4
clone_size: .
cdr3_length: 13

cdr3_nt: TGTGCCAGCAGTCCTGACAGCAACAATGAGCAGTTCTTC
cdr3_aa: CASSPDSNNEQFF
v_call: TRBV7-9
d_call: .
j_call: TRBJ2-1
clone_size: .
cdr3_length: 13

cdr3_nt: TGCGCCAGCAGCCCGGCCGGGACAGATTCCGAGCAGTACTTC
cdr3_aa: CASSPAGTDSEQYF
v_call: TRBV5-1
d_call: TRBD1
j_call: TRBJ2-7
clone_size: .
cdr3_length: 14

cdr3_nt: TGTGCCAGCAGCCGACAGGGGTCGAGCAATCAGCCCCAGCATTTT
cdr3_aa: CASSRQGSSNQPQHF
v_call: TRBV2
d_call: TRBD1
j_call: TRBJ1-5
clone_size: .
cdr3_length: 15

cdr3_nt: TGTGCCATCAGTGAGTCTTTACAGTCGAACACCGGGGAGCTGTTTTTT
cdr3_aa: CAISESLQSNTGELFF
v_call: TRBV10-3
d_call: .
j_call: TRBJ2-2
clone_size: .
cdr3_length: 16

cdr3_nt: TGCAGCGTTGAACACAGGCAGACCGGGGAGCTGTTTTTT
cdr3_aa: CSVEHRQTGELFF
v_call: TRBV29-1
d_call: .
j_call: TRBJ2-2
clone_size: .
cdr3_length: 13

cdr3_nt: TGTGCCAGTAGTGGACACTACACAGATACGCAGTATTTT
cdr3_aa: CASSGHYTDTQYF
v_call: TRBV19
d_call: .
j_call: TRBJ2-3
clone_size: .
cdr3_length: 13

cdr3_nt: TGCGCCAGCAGCCAGGGACTAGCGGGGGGGCAAGGGGCCGGGGAGCTGTTTTTT
cdr3_aa: CASSQGLAGGQGAGELFF
v_call: TRBV4-1
d_call: TRBD2
j_call: TRBJ2-2
clone_size: .
cdr3_length: 18

cdr3_nt: TGTGCCAGCAGTTACTCGATGTACGGGGGCGAGCAGTACTTC
cdr3_aa: CASSYSMYGGEQYF
v_call: TRBV6-2/TRBV6-3
d_call: .
j_call: TRBJ2-7
clone_size: .
cdr3_length: 14

cdr3_nt: TGTGCCAGCAGTCACCTCCGGACAGAGGAGACCCAGTACTTC
cdr3_aa: CASSHLRTEETQYF
v_call: TRBV6-5
d_call: .
j_call: TRBJ2-5
clone_size: .
cdr3_length: 14

cdr3_nt: TGTGCCAGTAGTATGTCGGACAGAAGTGAAGCTTTCTTT
cdr3_aa: CASSMSDRSEAFF
v_call: TRBV19
d_call: .
j_call: TRBJ1-1
clone_size: .
cdr3_length: 13

cdr3_nt: TGTGCCAGCAGTTTCGCAGGGACACGCAAAAACATTCAGTACTTC
cdr3_aa: CASSFAGTRKNIQYF
v_call: TRBV6-2/TRBV6-3
d_call: .
j_call: TRBJ2-4
clone_size: once
cdr3_length: 15

cdr3_nt: TGTGCCAGTACCCTCTCGGGAGGCGCTAATGAAAAACTGTTTTTT
cdr3_aa: CASTLSGGANEKLFF
v_call: TRBV19
d_call: .
j_call: TRBJ1-4
clone_size: .
cdr3_length: 15

cdr3_nt: TGCGCCAGCAGCCAAAGTAACAGGGGTGAGCAGTTCTTC
cdr3_aa: CASSQSNRGEQFF
v_call: TRBV4-3
d_call: TRBD1
j_call: TRBJ2-1
clone_size: few
cdr3_length: 13

cdr3_nt: TGTGCCAGCAGCTTGGGAGACAGGGCCCATGAGCAGTTCTTC
cdr3_aa: CASSLGDRAHEQFF
v_call: TRBV5-4
d_call: TRBD1
j_call: TRBJ2-1
clone_size: .
cdr3_length: 14

cdr3_nt: TGTGCCAGCACCCGACAGGGGTTACGTTCACCCCTCCACTTT
cdr3_aa: CASTRQGLRSPLHF
v_call: TRBV28
d_call: TRBD1
j_call: TRBJ1-6
clone_size: .
cdr3_length: 14

cdr3_nt: TGTGCCGCGGGACAGGGAAACACTGAAGCTTTCTTT
cdr3_aa: CAAGQGNTEAFF
v_call: TRBV6-5
d_call: TRBD1
j_call: TRBJ1-1
clone_size: .
cdr3_length: 12

cdr3_nt: TGTGCCAGCAGCTTATCTAGCGGGGTCACAGATACGCAGTATTTT
cdr3_aa: CASSLSSGVTDTQYF
v_call: TRBV5-4
d_call: TRBD2
j_call: TRBJ2-3
clone_size: .
cdr3_length: 15

cdr3_nt: TGTGCCAGCAGCCAAGGGTCCCGGTTCGCCTTC
cdr3_aa: CASSQGSRFAF
v_call: TRBV3-1/TRBV3-2
d_call: .
j_call: TRBJ1-2
clone_size: .
cdr3_length: 11

cdr3_nt: TGTGCCAGTAGTATAGGTCGGGATACGCAGTATTTT
cdr3_aa: CASSIGRDTQYF
v_call: TRBV19
d_call: .
j_call: TRBJ2-3
clone_size: .
cdr3_length: 12

cdr3_nt: TGCAGCGCGCGGACCCGGGACAAAAATGAAAAACTGTTTTTT
cdr3_aa: CSARTRDKNEKLFF
v_call: TRBV29-1
d_call: .
j_call: TRBJ1-4
clone_size: .
cdr3_length: 14

cdr3_nt: TGTGCCACCAGTGACCTAGAGACCCAGTACTTC
cdr3_aa: CATSDLETQYF
v_call: TRBV24-1
d_call: .
j_call: TRBJ2-5
clone_size: once
cdr3_length: 11

cdr3_nt: TGCGCCAGCAGCCGGGGGACTACCCAAGAGACCCAGTACTTC
cdr3_aa: CASSRGTTQETQYF
v_call: TRBV5-1
d_call: TRBD2
j_call: TRBJ2-5
clone_size: .
cdr3_length: 14

cdr3_nt: TGTGCCAGCAGCCTAAGCTCCTACGAGCAGTACTTC
cdr3_aa: CASSLSSYEQYF
v_call: TRBV27
d_call: .
j_call: TRBJ2-7
clone_size: .
cdr3_length: 12

cdr3_nt: TGTGCCAGCAGTTACGGCGCCAGGCAGACCTACGAGCAGTACTTC
cdr3_aa: CASSYGARQTYEQYF
v_call: TRBV6-5
d_call: .
j_call: TRBJ2-7
clone_size: .
cdr3_length: 15

cdr3_nt: TGTGCCAGCAGCCAAGTTCAGGGAACCTCACCCCTCCACTTT
cdr3_aa: CASSQVQGTSPLHF
v_call: TRBV3-1/TRBV3-2
d_call: .
j_call: TRBJ1-6
clone_size: .
cdr3_length: 14

cdr3_nt: TGCGCCAGCAGCTTGGAGGCTAGCCTGAGCACAGATACGCAGTATTTT
cdr3_aa: CASSLEASLSTDTQYF
v_call: TRBV5-1
d_call: .
j_call: TRBJ2-3
clone_size: .
cdr3_length: 16

cdr3_nt: TGTGCCAGCACCCCCTATCCGGGGGGCCTTTATAATTCACCCCTCCACTTT
cdr3_aa: CASTPYPGGLYNSPLHF
v_call: TRBV28
d_call: .
j_call: TRBJ1-6
clone_size: .
cdr3_length: 17

cdr3_nt: TGTGCCAGTAGTCCGACCAGGACAGGGAACACCGGGGAGCTGTTTTTT
cdr3_aa: CASSPTRTGNTGELFF
v_call: TRBV19
d_call: TRBD1
j_call: TRBJ2-2
clone_size: .
cdr3_length: 16

cdr3_nt: TGTGCCAGTAGCGATCAGGGTTTACGGGGGGACATTCAGTACTTC
cdr3_aa: CASSDQGLRGDIQYF
v_call: TRBV19
d_call: TRBD2
j_call: TRBJ2-4
clone_size: .
cdr3_length: 15

cdr3_nt: TGTGCCAGCAGCAGACAGGGGGTTGGCTCACCCCTCCACTTT
cdr3_aa: CASSRQGVGSPLHF
v_call: TRBV2
d_call: TRBD1
j_call: TRBJ1-6
clone_size: .
cdr3_length: 14

cdr3_nt: TGTGCCAGCCGGACAGGGGGATTTGGCGTCCAGCATTTT
cdr3_aa: CASRTGGFGVQHF
v_call: TRBV28
d_call: TRBD1
j_call: TRBJ1-5
clone_size: .
cdr3_length: 13

cdr3_nt: TGTGCCAGTAGTACAACGCAGGGGGCCAATTCACCCCTCCACTTT
cdr3_aa: CASSTTQGANSPLHF
v_call: TRBV19
d_call: TRBD1
j_call: TRBJ1-6
clone_size: .
cdr3_length: 15

cdr3_nt: TGTGCCAGCAGTTTATTGGGGGCTGGTAATGAAAAACTGTTTTTT
cdr3_aa: CASSLLGAGNEKLFF
v_call: TRBV28
d_call: .
j_call: TRBJ1-4
clone_size: .
cdr3_length: 15

cdr3_nt: TGTGCCAGCAGCCAGGGAGGAGGGCCCTACGAGCAGTACTTC
cdr3_aa: CASSQGGGPYEQYF
v_call: TRBV3-1/TRBV3-2
d_call: .
j_call: TRBJ2-7
clone_size: .
cdr3_length: 14

cdr3_nt: TGTGCCAGCAGCTTAAATCGGGGGGCCGAAGAGACCCAGTACTTC
cdr3_aa: CASSLNRGAEETQYF
v_call: TRBV13
d_call: .
j_call: TRBJ2-5
clone_size: .
cdr3_length: 15

cdr3_nt: TGCGCCAGCACCATGGCCGGGACTTTAACTGAAGCTTTCTTT
cdr3_aa: CASTMAGTLTEAFF
v_call: TRBV5-1
d_call: .
j_call: TRBJ1-1
clone_size: .
cdr3_length: 14

cdr3_nt: TGTGCCAGCACCTTGCCGGGACTAGCCCCCAATGAGCAGTTCTTC
cdr3_aa: CASTLPGLAPNEQFF
v_call: TRBV28
d_call: TRBD2
j_call: TRBJ2-1
clone_size: .
cdr3_length: 15

cdr3_nt: TGTGCCAGCAGTCAGGGTTGGACCTATAATTCACCCCTCCACTTT
cdr3_aa: CASSQGWTYNSPLHF
v_call: TRBV14
d_call: .
j_call: TRBJ1-6
clone_size: .
cdr3_length: 15

cdr3_nt: TGTGCCAGCAGCCAATCAGGACTAGCGGGGGGCTACAATGAGCAGTTCTTC
cdr3_aa: CASSQSGLAGGYNEQFF
v_call: TRBV3-1/TRBV3-2
d_call: TRBD2
j_call: TRBJ2-1
clone_size: once
cdr3_length: 17

cdr3_nt: TGTGCCAGCACCAAGCAGGGTTCCGGCGAGCAGTACTTC
cdr3_aa: CASTKQGSGEQYF
v_call: TRBV7-8
d_call: .
j_call: TRBJ2-7
clone_size: .
cdr3_length: 13

cdr3_nt: TGTGCCAGCAGTTTATCCGGAGGACTAGGATCTATCCAAGAGACCCAGTACTTC
cdr3_aa: CASSLSGGLGSIQETQYF
v_call: TRBV28
d_call: TRBD2
j_call: TRBJ2-5
clone_size: .
cdr3_length: 18